What follows are 27 T cell receptor beta chains derived from one specimen sequenced in a study of T cell responses to AZD1222 COVID-19 vaccine. Sequenced by immunoSEQ multiplex PCR; TCRdb stores in-frame clones only, minus some. This table holds about 270,000 clones, 90% to 95% found once. This material consisted of peripheral blood, taken 28 days after the second AZD1222 dose. Receptors were obtained from an adult who received the AZD1222 COVID-19 vaccine.

J is TRBJ2-5 and V is TRBV5-4; possibly TRBD2 for D (6 bases). Trimming pared 1 base from V and 5 bases from J, leaving 12 bases between. This CDR3 is 14 amino acids long. CDR1 and CDR2 (germline): SGHNT, YYREEE (reference sequence). The CDR3 coding sequence is TGTGCCAGCAGCTTGTCGGAGGGGTCGGAGACCCAGTACTTC. Translated: CASSLSEGSETQYF.

V usage is TRBV7-8 and J usage is TRBJ2-5; a possible D gene is TRBD1 (6 bases). The CDR3 is 14 residues long. The V gene lost 4 bases and the J gene lost 1 base, with 10 bases spanning the gap. Per the germline V gene, CDR1 is SGHVS and CDR2 is FQNEAQ. The DNA of the CDR3 is TGTGCCAGCAGCTCCGGGACACTCCAAGAGACCCAGTACTTC. It translates to CASSSGTLQETQYF.

The V gene is TRBV6-5, the J gene TRBJ1-1; D is uncertain. The germline gives CDR1 MNHEY, CDR2 SVGAGI. Trimming took off 7 bases at V and 5 bases at J, with 17 bases between the two ends. CDR3 length equals 14 residues. The CDR3 nucleotides are TGTGCCAGCACCGATGGAGGAAGAAGGACTGAAGCTTTCTTT. The encoded protein is CASTDGGRRTEAFF.

The chain links TRBV28 to TRBJ2-7; D possibly corresponds to TRBD2 (5 bases). Germline V gene data show CDR1 as MDHEN and CDR2 as SYDVKM. The CDR3 is 13 amino acids. V dropped 5 bases and J dropped 4 bases, with 12 bases sitting between them. CDR3 sequence: CASSPGLRYEQYF. DNA of the CDR3: TGTGCCAGCAGTCCTGGACTGAGATACGAGCAGTACTTC.

The chain combines TRBV28 with TRBJ1-6; the D is unclear. Germline loops: CDR1 MDHEN, CDR2 SYDVKM. V gave up 5 bases and J gave up 0 bases, with 5 bases separating them. The length of the CDR3 is 14 residues. CDR3 protein: CASSTASYNSPLHF. The CDR3 DNA reads TGTGCCAGCAGTACAGCCTCCTATAATTCACCCCTCCACTTT. Full variable domain (rest looked up from reference TRBV28 and TRBJ1-6): DVKVTQSSRYLVKRTGEKVFLECVQDMDHENMFWYRQDPGLGLRLIYFSYDVKMKEKGDIPEGYSVSREKKERFSLILESASTNQTSMYLCASSTASYNSPLHFGNGTRLTVT.

J is TRBJ2-7 and V is TRBV28; D is ambiguous. There are 12 residues in the CDR3. CDR1 and CDR2 from the germline V gene are MDHEN and SYDVKM. The V end was cut by 5 bases, the J end by 6 bases, with 11 bases between. CDR3 residues: CASSPLGREQYF. The CDR3 DNA follows: TGTGCCAGCAGTCCCCTAGGGCGCGAGCAGTACTTC. The variable domain in full, completed from reference TRBV28 and TRBJ2-7, reads DVKVTQSSRYLVKRTGEKVFLECVQDMDHENMFWYRQDPGLGLRLIYFSYDVKMKEKGDIPEGYSVSREKKERFSLILESASTNQTSMYLCASSPLGREQYFGPGTRLTVT.

This chain links TRBV3-1 (or the pseudogene TRBV3-2) with TRBJ2-1; D may be TRBD2 (6 bases). This CDR3 spans 14 amino acids. Germline V gives CDR1 LGHDT, CDR2 YNNKEL (reference sequence). Trimming took off 4 bases at V and 7 bases at J, with 14 bases between the two ends. The CDR3 DNA sequence: TGTGCCAGCAGCCTCGGCGGGGTTTGGAATGAGCAGTTCTTC. It encodes CASSLGGVWNEQFF.

This chain joins TRBV6-5 and TRBJ1-1; no definite D call. The CDR3 covers 13 residues. With 2 bases removed from V and 0 bases from J, the gap between germline ends came to 4 bases. Germline-derived CDR1 and CDR2 are MNHEY and SVGAGI. The CDR3 DNA reads TGTGCCAGCAGTTACGGGATGAACACTGAAGCTTTCTTT. Its protein is CASSYGMNTEAFF.

The V gene is TRBV18, the J gene TRBJ1-2; D is unclear. Germline lookup yields CDR1 KGHSH and CDR2 LQKENI. V lost 3 bases, J lost 2 bases, and 7 bases lay in between. This CDR3 has 13 residues. CDR3 sequence reads: CASSPGRNYGYTF. The CDR3 DNA sequence: TGTGCCAGCTCACCTGGCAGAAACTATGGCTACACCTTC.

The chain is built from TRBV28 and TRBJ2-7, with TRBD2 identical over 7 bases. V was pared by 7 bases and J by 0 bases, with 6 bases of the junction left unmatched. CDR3 length equals 14 residues. CDR1 is MDHEN and CDR2 is SYDVKM in the germline V gene. CDR3 residues: CASTTSASSYEQYF. The CDR3 DNA reads TGTGCCAGCACCACTAGCGCCAGCTCCTACGAGCAGTACTTC.

V is TRBV24-1 and J is TRBJ2-5; 8 bases match TRBD2. From germline, CDR1 is KGHDR and CDR2 SFDVKD. The CDR3 is 13 residues long. V gave up 9 bases and J gave up 8 bases; unmatched junction bases: 10. DNA for the CDR3: TGTGCCACCGCGGCGGGAGGAGGGAAAACCCAGTACTTC. It is translated as CATAAGGGKTQYF.

The CDR3 spells CASSSRGEELFF. The CDR3 DNA follows: TGTGCCAGCAGCTCCCGTGGGGAGGAGCTGTTTTTT. The chain couples TRBV11-3 to TRBJ2-2; no firm D call. The V gene's germline CDR1 is SGHNT and CDR2 YENEEA. This CDR3 is built from 12 residues. V lost 4 bases and J lost 10, with 10 bases in between.

The chain has TRBV3-1 (or the pseudogene TRBV3-2) and TRBJ2-1; 12 bases are shared with TRBD1. The junction had 6 bases not matched to a gene; V was cut back by 5 bases and J by 7 bases. Germline-derived CDR1 and CDR2 are LGHDT and YNNKEL (reference sequence). This CDR3 is built from 15 residues. The DNA for the CDR3 is TGTGCCAGCAGCTCCCGGGACAGGGGGCGAAATGAGCAGTTCTTC. Protein product: CASSSRDRGRNEQFF.

The CDR3 DNA is TGTGCCAGCAGCCTGGGGCGGCAGGGGGATGAGCAGTTCTTC. Translated, it gives CASSLGRQGDEQFF. The rearrangement joins TRBV7-3 to TRBJ2-1; TRBD1 agrees at 7 bases. The V segment lost 5 bases and the J segment 8 bases; nucleotides outside the gene matches: 9. Germline-derived CDR1 and CDR2 are SGHTA and FQGTGA. The CDR3 contains 14 residues.

The chain has TRBV6-2 or TRBV6-3 and TRBJ2-7, with 9 bases fitting TRBD2. The trim removed 3 bases at V and 4 bases at J, leaving 16 bases unmatched. The CDR3 consists of 18 residues. Per germline, CDR1 MNHEY and CDR2 SVGEGT. This CDR3 reads CASSYGRLAAKAFYEQYF. The CDR3 nucleotides are TGTGCCAGCAGTTATGGTCGACTAGCGGCCAAAGCTTTTTACGAGCAGTACTTC.

CDR3 amino acids: CASSVEGSGRATQYF. The CDR3 bases are TGTGCCAGCAGCGTAGAGGGTAGCGGGAGAGCGACCCAGTACTTC. This rearrangement joins TRBV9 to TRBJ2-5; 9 nucleotides match TRBD2. Unmatched junction bases numbered 7, after V lost 0 bases and J lost 7 bases. The CDR3 spans 15 residues. Germline CDR1 SGDLS, CDR2 YYNGEE.

The chain carries TRBV19 and TRBJ2-3; perhaps TRBD1 as D (6 bases). The CDR3 spans 16 residues. With 1 base removed from V and 6 bases from J, the gap between germline ends came to 17 bases. CDR1 is LNHDA, CDR2 SQIVND, per germline (reference sequence). CDR3 amino acids: CASSIVVGTPGDTQYF. For the CDR3, the DNA is TGTGCCAGTAGTATAGTGGTCGGGACACCCGGGGATACGCAGTATTTT.

This sequence joins TRBV6-1 and TRBJ2-7; 7 bases fit TRBD1. V lost 1 base, J lost 4 bases, and 4 bases stayed unmatched. The CDR3 extends over 14 amino acids. Germline CDR1 MNHNS, CDR2 SASEGT. In DNA, the CDR3 is TGTGCCAGCAGTGAAGTGGGACAGTCTTACGAGCAGTACTTC. Translated, it gives CASSEVGQSYEQYF.

The chain combines TRBV30 with TRBJ1-3; a weak D match, TRBD1 (6 bases). The length of the CDR3 is 14 residues. The germline CDR1 and CDR2 sequences are GTSNPN and SVGIG (reference sequence). V shed 5 bases and J shed 4 bases, with 15 bases lying between them. The CDR3 coding sequence is TGTGCCTGGGTACCCACAGGGAGCGGAAACACCATATATTTT. This codes for CAWVPTGSGNTIYF.

This clone was seen a single time. The chain has TRBV7-9 and TRBJ2-3, with 9 bases lining up with TRBD1. The CDR3 covers 15 residues. The trim removed 5 bases at V and 2 bases at J, leaving 5 bases unmatched. CDR1 and CDR2 from the germline V gene are SEHNR and FQNEAQ (reference sequence). The CDR3 loop reads CASSRGQGYTDTQYF. The DNA of the CDR3 is TGTGCCAGCAGCCGGGGACAGGGATACACAGATACGCAGTATTTT.

The chain links TRBV24-1 to TRBJ1-1, with 8 nucleotides matching TRBD1. CDR1 is KGHDR, CDR2 SFDVKD, per germline. The V segment lost 2 bases and the J segment 5 bases; nucleotides outside the gene matches: 9. The CDR3 runs to 16 residues. The DNA of the CDR3 is TGTGCCACCAGTGATTCTTCAGGGGGCGATCGGACTGAAGCTTTCTTT. Protein sequence: CATSDSSGGDRTEAFF.

V and J are TRBV27 and TRBJ2-7; 9 bases agree with TRBD1. This CDR3 contains 14 residues. Trimming at V came to 2 bases and at J to 4 bases, leaving 3 bases not matched to a gene. Germline V gives CDR1 MNHEY, CDR2 SMNVEV (reference sequence). This CDR3 reads CASSLRQGDYEQYF. In nucleotides, the CDR3 is TGTGCCAGCAGTTTAAGACAGGGGGATTACGAGCAGTACTTC.

The chain couples TRBV3-1 (or the pseudogene TRBV3-2) to TRBJ2-7, with TRBD1 matching over 7 bases. In germline, CDR1 is LGHDT, CDR2 YNNKEL (reference sequence). Unmatched junction bases numbered 3, after V lost 2 bases and J lost 5 bases. This CDR3 spans 13 amino acids. CDR3: CASSQPTGNEQYF. The CDR3 DNA sequence: TGTGCCAGCAGCCAACCGACAGGGAACGAGCAGTACTTC.

The rearrangement uses TRBV7-3 and TRBJ2-3; 11 bases map to TRBD2. This CDR3 spans 14 amino acids. Germline V CDR1 and CDR2: SGHTA, FQGTGA. With V trimmed by 3 bases and J by 6 bases, 2 bases remained unmatched. The CDR3, as DNA: TGTGCCAGCAGCTTTAGCGGGAGGGGGGATACGCAGTATTTT. Amino acid sequence: CASSFSGRGDTQYF.

The chain couples TRBV15 to TRBJ2-5; 9 bases match TRBD2. V shed 0 bases and J 3 bases; nucleotides not matched to a gene: 2. The CDR3 extends over 15 amino acids. Germline CDR1 LNHNV, CDR2 YYDKDF (reference sequence). The CDR3 protein is CATSRDVAGEETQYF. Here the CDR3 DNA reads TGTGCCACCAGCAGAGACGTAGCGGGAGAAGAGACCCAGTACTTC.

The chain links TRBV19 to TRBJ2-7; D is perhaps TRBD1 or TRBD2 (5 bases each). CDR1 is LNHDA, CDR2 SQIVND, per germline (reference sequence). The length of the CDR3 is 16 residues. V dropped 11 bases and J dropped 1 base, with 24 bases sitting between them. The CDR3: CAGYKYGETVSYEQYF. DNA for the CDR3: TGTGCCGGCTATAAGTATGGGGAGACAGTTTCCTACGAGCAGTACTTC.

This clone was recorded once. The chain carries TRBV2 and TRBJ1-5, with 9 bases that match TRBD1. From germline, CDR1 is SNHLY and CDR2 FYNNEI. This CDR3 is built from 15 residues. With 5 bases clipped from V and 1 base from J, the junction kept 3 bases outside the gene matches. The CDR3 loop reads CASSTQGASNQPQHF. The CDR3 DNA reads TGTGCCAGCAGTACACAGGGGGCAAGCAATCAGCCCCAGCATTTT.